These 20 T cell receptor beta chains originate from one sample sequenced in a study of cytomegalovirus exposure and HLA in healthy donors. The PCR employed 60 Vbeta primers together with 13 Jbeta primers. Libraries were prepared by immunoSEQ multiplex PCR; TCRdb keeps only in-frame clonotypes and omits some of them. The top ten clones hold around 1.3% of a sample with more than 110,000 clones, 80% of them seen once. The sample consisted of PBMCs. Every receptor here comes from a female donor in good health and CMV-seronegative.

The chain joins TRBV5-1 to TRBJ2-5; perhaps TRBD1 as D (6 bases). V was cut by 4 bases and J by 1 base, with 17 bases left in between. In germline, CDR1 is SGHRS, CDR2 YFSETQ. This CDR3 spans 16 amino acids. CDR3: CASSPRGGNFQETQYF. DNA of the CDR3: TGCGCCAGCAGCCCCCGAGGGGGAAATTTCCAAGAGACCCAGTACTTC.

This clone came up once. CDR3 nucleotide sequence: TGTGCCAGCAGATCAACTTCCGGGACAGTGGAGTACTTC. It translates to CASRSTSGTVEYF. The V and J genes are TRBV6-5 and TRBJ2-7, with TRBD1 matching 7 bases. V lost 6 bases and J lost 11; bases outside the gene matches: 13. The CDR3 totals 13 residues. CDR1 is MNHEY, CDR2 SVGAGI, per germline.

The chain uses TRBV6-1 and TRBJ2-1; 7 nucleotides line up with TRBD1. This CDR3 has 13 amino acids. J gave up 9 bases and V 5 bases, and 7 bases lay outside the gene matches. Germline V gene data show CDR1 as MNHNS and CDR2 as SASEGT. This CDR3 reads CASSPRQGGEQFF. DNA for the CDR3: TGTGCCAGCAGTCCGAGACAGGGCGGTGAGCAGTTCTTC.

The DNA for the CDR3 is TGTGCCAGCAGCCCGACTAGCGGGAGACCCTACGAGCAGTACTTC. Translation gives CASSPTSGRPYEQYF. The gene calls are TRBV28 and TRBJ2-7, with TRBD2 matching over 12 bases. The V and J ends lost 6 bases and 2 bases, in that order; junction bases with no gene match: 5. The V gene's germline CDR1 is MDHEN and CDR2 SYDVKM. The CDR3 runs to 15 residues.

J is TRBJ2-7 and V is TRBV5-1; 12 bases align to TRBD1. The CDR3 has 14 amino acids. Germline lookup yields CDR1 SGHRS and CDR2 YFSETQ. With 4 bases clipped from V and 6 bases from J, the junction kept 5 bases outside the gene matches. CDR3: CASSTGQGATEQYF. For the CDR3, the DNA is TGCGCCAGCAGCACGGGACAGGGGGCGACCGAGCAGTACTTC.

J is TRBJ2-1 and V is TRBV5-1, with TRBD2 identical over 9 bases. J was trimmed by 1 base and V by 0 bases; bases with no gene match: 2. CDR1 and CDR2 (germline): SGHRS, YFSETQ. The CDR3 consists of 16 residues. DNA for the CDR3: TGCGCCAGCAGCTTGGGTAGCGGGAGTTCCTACAATGAGCAGTTCTTC. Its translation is CASSLGSGSSYNEQFF.

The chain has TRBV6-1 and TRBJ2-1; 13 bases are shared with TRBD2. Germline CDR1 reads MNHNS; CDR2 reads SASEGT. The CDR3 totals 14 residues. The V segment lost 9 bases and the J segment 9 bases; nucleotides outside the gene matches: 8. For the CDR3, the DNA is TGTGCCAGTCCCCGACTAGCGGGAGGTGGTGAGCAGTTCTTC. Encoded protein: CASPRLAGGGEQFF.

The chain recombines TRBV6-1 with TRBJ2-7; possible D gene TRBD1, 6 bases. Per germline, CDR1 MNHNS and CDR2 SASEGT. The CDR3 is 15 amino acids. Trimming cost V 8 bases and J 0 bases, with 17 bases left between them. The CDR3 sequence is CASDTGPTFSYEQYF. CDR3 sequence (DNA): TGTGCCAGCGACACAGGGCCAACCTTCTCCTACGAGCAGTACTTC.

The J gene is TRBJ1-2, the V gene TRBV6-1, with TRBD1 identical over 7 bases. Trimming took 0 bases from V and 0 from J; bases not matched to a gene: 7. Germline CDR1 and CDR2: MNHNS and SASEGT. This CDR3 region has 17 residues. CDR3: CASSEASRQGPNYGYTF. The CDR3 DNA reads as TGTGCCAGCAGTGAAGCAAGCCGACAGGGCCCTAACTATGGCTACACCTTC.

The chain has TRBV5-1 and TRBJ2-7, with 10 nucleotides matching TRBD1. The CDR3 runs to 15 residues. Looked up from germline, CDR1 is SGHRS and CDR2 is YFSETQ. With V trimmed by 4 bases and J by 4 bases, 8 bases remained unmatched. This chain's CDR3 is CASSPGTGEWYEQYF. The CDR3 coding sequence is TGCGCCAGCAGCCCGGGGACAGGGGAGTGGTACGAGCAGTACTTC.

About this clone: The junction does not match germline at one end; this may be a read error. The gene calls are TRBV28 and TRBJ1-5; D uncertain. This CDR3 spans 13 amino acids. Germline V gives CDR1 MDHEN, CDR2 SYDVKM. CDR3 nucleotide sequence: TGTGCCAGCGGTTTATCCCCTTATCAGCCCCAGCATTTT. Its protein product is CASGLSPYQPQHF.

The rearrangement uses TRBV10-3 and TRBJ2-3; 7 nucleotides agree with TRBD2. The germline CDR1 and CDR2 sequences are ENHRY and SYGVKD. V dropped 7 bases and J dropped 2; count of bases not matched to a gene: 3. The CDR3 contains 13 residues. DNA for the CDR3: TGTGCCATCAATCGGGACTACACAGATACGCAGTATTTT. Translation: CAINRDYTDTQYF.

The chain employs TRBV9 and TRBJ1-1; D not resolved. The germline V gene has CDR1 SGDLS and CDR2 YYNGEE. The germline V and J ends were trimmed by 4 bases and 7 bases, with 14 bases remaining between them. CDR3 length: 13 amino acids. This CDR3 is CASSSRSEDEAFF. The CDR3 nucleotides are TGTGCCAGCAGCTCGCGATCGGAGGATGAAGCTTTCTTT.

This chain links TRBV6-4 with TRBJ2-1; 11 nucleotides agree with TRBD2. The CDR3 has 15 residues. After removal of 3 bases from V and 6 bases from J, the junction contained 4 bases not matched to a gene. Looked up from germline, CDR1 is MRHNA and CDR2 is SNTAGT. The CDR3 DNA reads TGTGCCAGCAGTGAACTAGCGGGAGTTGTCAATGAGCAGTTCTTC. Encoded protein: CASSELAGVVNEQFF.

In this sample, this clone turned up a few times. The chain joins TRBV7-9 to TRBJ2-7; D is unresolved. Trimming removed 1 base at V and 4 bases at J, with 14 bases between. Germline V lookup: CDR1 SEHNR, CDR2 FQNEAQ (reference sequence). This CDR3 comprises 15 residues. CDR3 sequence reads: CASSLGGDSPYEQYF. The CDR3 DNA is TGTGCCAGCAGCTTAGGTGGCGACTCGCCTTACGAGCAGTACTTC. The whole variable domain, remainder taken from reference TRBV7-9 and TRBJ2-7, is DTGVSQNPRHKITKRGQNVTFRCDPISEHNRLYWYRQTLGQGPEFLTYFQNEAQLEKSRLLSDRFSAERPKGSFSTLEIQRTEQGDSAMYLCASSLGGDSPYEQYFGPGTRLTVT.

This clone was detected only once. The CDR3 is CASSQDWGGNQPQHF. The CDR3 DNA sequence: TGTGCCAGCAGCCAAGACTGGGGGGGGAATCAGCCCCAGCATTTT. The rearrangement joins TRBV4-2 to TRBJ1-5, with a weak D call TRBD1 (5 bases). CDR3 length: 15 residues. Trimming shortened V by 0 bases and J by 4 bases, and 10 bases separated the two germline ends. Germline V gene sequence: CDR1 LGHNA, CDR2 YNFKEQ.

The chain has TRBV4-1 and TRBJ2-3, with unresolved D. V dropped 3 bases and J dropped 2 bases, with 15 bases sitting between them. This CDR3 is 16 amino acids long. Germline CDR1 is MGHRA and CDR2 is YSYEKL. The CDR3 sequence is CASSQEEAPNTDTQYF. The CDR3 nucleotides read TGCGCCAGCAGCCAGGAAGAAGCGCCCAACACAGATACGCAGTATTTT.

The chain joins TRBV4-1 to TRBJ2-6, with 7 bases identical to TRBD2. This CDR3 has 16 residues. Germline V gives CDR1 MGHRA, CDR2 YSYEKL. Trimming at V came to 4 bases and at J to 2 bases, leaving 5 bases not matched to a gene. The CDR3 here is CASSPQAGTGANVLTF. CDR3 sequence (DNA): TGCGCCAGCAGCCCCCAAGCGGGAACTGGGGCCAACGTCCTGACTTTC.

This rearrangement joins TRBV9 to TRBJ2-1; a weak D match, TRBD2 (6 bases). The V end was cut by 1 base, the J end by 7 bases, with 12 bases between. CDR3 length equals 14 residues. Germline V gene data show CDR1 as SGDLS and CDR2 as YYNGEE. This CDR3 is CASSVHGSRNEQFF. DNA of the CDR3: TGTGCCAGCAGCGTACACGGGAGTAGGAATGAGCAGTTCTTC.

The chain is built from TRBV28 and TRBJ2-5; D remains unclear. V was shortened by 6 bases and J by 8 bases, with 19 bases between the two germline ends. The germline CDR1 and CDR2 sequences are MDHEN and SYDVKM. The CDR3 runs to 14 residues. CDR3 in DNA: TGTGCCAGCAGCCGGAGATTCCCCGTAGAAACCCAGTACTTC. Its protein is CASSRRFPVETQYF.